This T cell receptor (beta chain) comes out of a study of T-cell memory formation after mild COVID-19. Study summary: TCR clusters showed largely donor specificity.

The authors produced TCR alpha and TCR beta cDNA libraries with sample barcodes and UMIs by 5'RACE using constant-segment primers. TCRdb re-called the 5' RACE reads with MiXCR, one entry per CDR3 protein. The sample has 450,000 to 700,000 distinct CDR3 sequences, roughly 18% seen once. Concerning this clonotype: The antigen is unknown.

The study, taken as a whole, reports: Pre-infection memory held some responding clones, suggesting pre-existing cross-reactive T cells responded.

V lost 5 bases to trimming and J lost 1 base, with 11 bases between them. CDR3 length: 14 residues. Germline CDR1 is SGDLS and CDR2 is YYNGEE. The source of this sequence is an adult woman who had mild COVID-19 (a few samples of this study predate the infection). Cell type and time point are not known. The V gene is TRBV9, the J gene TRBJ2-3, with unresolved D. The specimen sequenced was PBMCs or a T cell subset sorted from them (not recorded which). CDR3 sequence (DNA): TGTGCCAGCAGTGTGACAAAGGGCACAGATACGCAGTATTTT. This codes for CASSVTKGTDTQYF.